This T cell receptor (beta chain) was retrieved from a study of T cell responses to AZD1222 COVID-19 vaccine. Study-level results: Compared with day 0, the breadth and depth of the Spike-specific TCR repertoire rose significantly after two doses of AZD1222.

Concerning this clone: Antigen: not known.

V dropped 0 bases and J dropped 6; count of bases not matched to a gene: 7. The CDR3 is 16 amino acids. Germline CDR1 and CDR2: SGHNT and YYREEE (reference sequence). Data came from immunoSEQ multiplex PCR; TCRdb stores just in-frame clones and leaves some out. The data contain more than 150,000 clones, 94% of them seen just once; the ten biggest clones take up about 1.5%. The sequence was obtained from an adult who received the AZD1222 COVID-19 vaccine. The rearrangement joins TRBV5-4 to TRBJ2-7, with 12 bases matching TRBD2. The sample consisted of peripheral blood, taken 28 days after the second AZD1222 dose. In nucleotides, the CDR3 is TGTGCCAGCAGCTTGGTTTCTAGCGGGAGGGCAAGCGAGCAGTACTTC. Encoded protein: CASSLVSSGRASEQYF. Looking up the rest from reference TRBV5-4 and TRBJ2-7 gives the full variable domain: ETGVTQSPTHLIKTRGQQVTLRCSSQSGHNTVSWYQQALGQGPQFIFQYYREEENGRGNFPPRFSGLQFPNYSSELNVNALELDDSALYLCASSLVSSGRASEQYFGPGTRLTVT.